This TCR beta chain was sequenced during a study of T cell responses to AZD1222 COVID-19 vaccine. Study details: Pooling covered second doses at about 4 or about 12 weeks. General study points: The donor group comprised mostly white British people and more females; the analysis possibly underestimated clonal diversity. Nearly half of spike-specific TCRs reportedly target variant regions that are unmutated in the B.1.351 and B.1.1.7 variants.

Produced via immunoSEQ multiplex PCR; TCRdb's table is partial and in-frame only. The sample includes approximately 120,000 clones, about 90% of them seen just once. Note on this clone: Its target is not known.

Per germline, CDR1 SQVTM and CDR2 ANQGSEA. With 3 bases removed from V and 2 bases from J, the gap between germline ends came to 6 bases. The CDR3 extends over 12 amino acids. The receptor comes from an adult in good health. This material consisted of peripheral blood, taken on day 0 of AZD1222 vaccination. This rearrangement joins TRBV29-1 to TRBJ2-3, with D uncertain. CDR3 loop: CSVEVDTDTQYF. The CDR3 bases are TGCAGCGTTGAGGTCGACACAGATACGCAGTATTTT.